Reported below is one T cell receptor beta chain. TCRdb's table, derived via immunoSEQ multiplex PCR, lists solely in-frame clones and lacks some. The sample yields about 58,000 clones, approximately 91% seen once. These data are taken from a study of blood T cell repertoires in COVID-19. Germline CDR1 is SNHLY and CDR2 is FYNNEI. There are 15 residues in the CDR3. Trimming shortened V by 8 bases and J by 6 bases, and 20 bases separated the two germline ends. The material sequenced was peripheral blood. This TCR came from a woman aged 55-70 years with active COVID-19. The chain combines TRBV2 with TRBJ2-1, with a possible D match to TRBD1 (5 bases). The CDR3 loop reads CASGSGPLPGNEQFF. DNA for the CDR3: TGTGCCAGCGGATCAGGGCCTCTCCCGGGCAATGAGCAGTTCTTC.